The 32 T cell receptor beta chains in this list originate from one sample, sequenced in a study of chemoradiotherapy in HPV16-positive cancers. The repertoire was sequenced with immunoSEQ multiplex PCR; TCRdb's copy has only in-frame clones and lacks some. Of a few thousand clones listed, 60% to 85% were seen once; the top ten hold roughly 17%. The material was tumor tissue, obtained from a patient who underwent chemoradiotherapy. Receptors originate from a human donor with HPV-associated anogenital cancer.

Written as DNA, the CDR3 is TGTGCCAGCAGCCGCGGACAGGCAGGCACAGATACGCAGTATTTT. Residues: CASSRGQAGTDTQYF. The chain links TRBV4-2 to TRBJ2-3; 7 bases are shared with TRBD1. This CDR3 comprises 15 residues. Losses at the gene ends were 4 bases for V and 1 base for J; bases not matched to a gene: 5. Germline V gives CDR1 LGHNA, CDR2 YNFKEQ.

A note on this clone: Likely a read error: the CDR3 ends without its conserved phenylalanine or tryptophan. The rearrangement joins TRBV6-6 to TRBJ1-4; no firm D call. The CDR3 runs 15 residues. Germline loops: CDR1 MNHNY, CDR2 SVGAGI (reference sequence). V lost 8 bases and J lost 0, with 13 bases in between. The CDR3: CASSALLPTNEKLFC. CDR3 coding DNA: TGTGCCAGCTCGGCCCTCCTTCCAACTAATGAAAAACTGTTTTGT.

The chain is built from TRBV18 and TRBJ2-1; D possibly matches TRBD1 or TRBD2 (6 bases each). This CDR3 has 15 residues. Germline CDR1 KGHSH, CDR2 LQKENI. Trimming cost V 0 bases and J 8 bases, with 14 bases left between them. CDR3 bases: TGTGCCAGCTCACCACCGTGGGGGGCGGACTATGAGCAGTTCTTC. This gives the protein CASSPPWGADYEQFF.

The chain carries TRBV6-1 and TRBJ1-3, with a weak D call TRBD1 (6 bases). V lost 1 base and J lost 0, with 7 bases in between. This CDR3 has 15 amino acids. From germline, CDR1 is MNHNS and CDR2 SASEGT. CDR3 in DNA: TGTGCCAGCAGTGAAGAGGACAGCTCTGGAAACACCATATATTTT. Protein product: CASSEEDSSGNTIYF.

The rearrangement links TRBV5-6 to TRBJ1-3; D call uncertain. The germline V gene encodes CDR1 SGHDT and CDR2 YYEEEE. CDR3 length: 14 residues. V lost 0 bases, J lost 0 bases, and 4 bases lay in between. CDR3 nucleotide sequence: TGTGCCAGCAGCTTGGCACCCTCTGGAAACACCATATATTTT. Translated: CASSLAPSGNTIYF.

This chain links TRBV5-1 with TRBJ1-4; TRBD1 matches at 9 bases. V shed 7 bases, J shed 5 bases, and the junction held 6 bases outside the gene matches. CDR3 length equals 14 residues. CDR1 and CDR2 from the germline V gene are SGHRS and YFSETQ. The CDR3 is CASRIDRGNEKLFF. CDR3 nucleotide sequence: TGCGCCAGCCGGATTGACAGGGGGAATGAAAAACTGTTTTTT.

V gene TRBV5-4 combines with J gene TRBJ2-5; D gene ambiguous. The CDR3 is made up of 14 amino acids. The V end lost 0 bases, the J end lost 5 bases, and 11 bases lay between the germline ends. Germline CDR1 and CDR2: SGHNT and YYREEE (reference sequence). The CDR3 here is CASSLVLSTETQYF. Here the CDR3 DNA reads TGTGCCAGCAGCTTGGTACTGTCGACGGAGACCCAGTACTTC.

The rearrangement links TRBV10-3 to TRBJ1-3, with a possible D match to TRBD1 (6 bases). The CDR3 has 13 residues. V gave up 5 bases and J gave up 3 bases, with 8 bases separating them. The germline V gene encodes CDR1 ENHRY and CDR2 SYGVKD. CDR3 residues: CAISTGIGNTIYF. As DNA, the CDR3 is TGTGCCATCAGTACAGGGATTGGAAACACCATATATTTT.

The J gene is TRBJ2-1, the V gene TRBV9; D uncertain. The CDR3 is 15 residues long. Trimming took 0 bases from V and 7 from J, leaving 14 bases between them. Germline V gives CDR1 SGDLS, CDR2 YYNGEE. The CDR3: CASSVGWTEGNEQFF. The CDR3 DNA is TGTGCCAGCAGCGTAGGTTGGACCGAAGGGAATGAGCAGTTCTTC. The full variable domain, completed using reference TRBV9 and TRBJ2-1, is DSGVTQTPKHLITATGQRVTLRCSPRSGDLSVYWYQQSLDQGLQFLIQYYNGEERAKGNILERFSAQQFPDLHSELNLSSLELGDSALYFCASSVGWTEGNEQFFGPGTRLTVL.

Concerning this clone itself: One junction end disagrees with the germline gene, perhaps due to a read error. Written as DNA, the CDR3 is TGTGCCAGCAGTTTAGGGCGGACAGGGAGGGACTACGGCTACACCTTC. Its protein is CASSLGRTGRDYGYTF. J is TRBJ1-2 and V is TRBV28, with 8 bases that match TRBD1. CDR3 length equals 16 residues. Germline values: CDR1 MDHEN, CDR2 SYDVKM.

The CDR3 loop is CASSLGPSSEQFF. The CDR3 bases are TGTGCCAGCAGCCTCGGGCCCTCGAGTGAGCAGTTCTTC. J is TRBJ2-1 and V is TRBV7-8, with unresolved D. V was pared by 5 bases and J by 9 bases, with 14 bases between. Per germline, CDR1 SGHVS and CDR2 FQNEAQ. The CDR3 has 13 amino acids.

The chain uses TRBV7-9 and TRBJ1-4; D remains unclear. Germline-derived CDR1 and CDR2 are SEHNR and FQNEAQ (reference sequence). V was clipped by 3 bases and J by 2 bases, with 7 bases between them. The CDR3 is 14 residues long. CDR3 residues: CASSLSGTNEKLFF. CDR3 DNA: TGTGCCAGCAGCTTGAGTGGGACTAATGAAAAACTGTTTTTT.

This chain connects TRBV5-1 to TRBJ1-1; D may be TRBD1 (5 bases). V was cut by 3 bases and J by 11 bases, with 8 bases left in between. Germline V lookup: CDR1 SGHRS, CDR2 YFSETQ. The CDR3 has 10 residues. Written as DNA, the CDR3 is TGCGCCAGCAGCTGGGGGGGGGCTTTCTTT. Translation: CASSWGGAFF.

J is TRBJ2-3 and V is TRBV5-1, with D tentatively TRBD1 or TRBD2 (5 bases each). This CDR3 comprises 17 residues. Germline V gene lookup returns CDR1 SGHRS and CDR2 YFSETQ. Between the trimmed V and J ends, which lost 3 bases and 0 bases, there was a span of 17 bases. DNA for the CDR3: TGCGCCAGCAGCTCCTTGGGGGTGCAGGTTAGCACAGATACGCAGTATTTT. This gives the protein CASSSLGVQVSTDTQYF.

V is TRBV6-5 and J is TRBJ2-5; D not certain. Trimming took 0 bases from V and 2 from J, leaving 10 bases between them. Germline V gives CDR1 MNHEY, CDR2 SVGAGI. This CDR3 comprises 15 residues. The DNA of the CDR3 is TGTGCCAGCAGTTACTCGAGCCAGCATCAAGAGACCCAGTACTTC. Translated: CASSYSSQHQETQYF.

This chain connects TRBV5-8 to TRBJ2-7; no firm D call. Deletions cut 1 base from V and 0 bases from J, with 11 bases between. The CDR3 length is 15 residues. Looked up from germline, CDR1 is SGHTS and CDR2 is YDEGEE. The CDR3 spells CASSLSFRNSYEQYF. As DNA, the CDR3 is TGTGCCAGCAGCTTGTCGTTCAGGAACTCCTACGAGCAGTACTTC.

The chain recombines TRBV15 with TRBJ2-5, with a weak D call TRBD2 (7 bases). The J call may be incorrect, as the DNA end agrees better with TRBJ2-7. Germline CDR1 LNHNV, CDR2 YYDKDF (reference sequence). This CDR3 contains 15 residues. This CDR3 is CATSRDLRGADEQYF. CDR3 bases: TGTGCCACCAGCAGAGATCTCCGGGGGGCGGACGAGCAGTACTTC.

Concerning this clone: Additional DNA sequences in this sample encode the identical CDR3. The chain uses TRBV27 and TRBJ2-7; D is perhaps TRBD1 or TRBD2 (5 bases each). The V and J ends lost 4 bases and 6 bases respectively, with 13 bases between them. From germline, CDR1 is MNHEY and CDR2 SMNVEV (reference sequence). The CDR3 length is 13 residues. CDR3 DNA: TGTGCCAGCAGTTCGACAGCGGCAGGCGAGCAGTACTTC. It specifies CASSSTAAGEQYF.

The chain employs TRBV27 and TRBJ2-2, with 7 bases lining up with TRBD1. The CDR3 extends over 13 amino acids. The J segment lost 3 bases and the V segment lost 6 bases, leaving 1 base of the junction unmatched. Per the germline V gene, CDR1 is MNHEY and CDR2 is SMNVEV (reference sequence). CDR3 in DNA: TGTGCCAGCAGAACAGGGGACACCGGGGAGCTGTTTTTT. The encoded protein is CASRTGDTGELFF.

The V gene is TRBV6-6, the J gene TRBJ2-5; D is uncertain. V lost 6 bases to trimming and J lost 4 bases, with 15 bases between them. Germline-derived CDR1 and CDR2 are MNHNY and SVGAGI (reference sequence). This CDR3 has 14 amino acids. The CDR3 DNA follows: TGTGCCAGCAGCTTCCGGGCCCAGAGAGAGACCCAGTACTTC. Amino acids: CASSFRAQRETQYF.

CDR3 sequence: CASSIGGLVYEQYF. The CDR3 DNA reads TGTGCCAGTAGTATAGGAGGGCTAGTCTACGAGCAGTACTTC. The chain has TRBV19 and TRBJ2-7, with D perhaps TRBD2 (5 bases). The germline V gene has CDR1 LNHDA and CDR2 SQIVND (reference sequence). V shed 1 base and J shed 3 bases, with 10 bases lying between them. The CDR3 is made up of 14 amino acids.

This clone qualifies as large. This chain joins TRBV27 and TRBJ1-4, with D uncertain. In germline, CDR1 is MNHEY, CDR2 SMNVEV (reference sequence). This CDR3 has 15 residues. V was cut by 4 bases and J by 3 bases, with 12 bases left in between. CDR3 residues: CASSSGETANEKLFF. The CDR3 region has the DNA TGTGCCAGCAGTTCTGGGGAGACGGCTAATGAAAAACTGTTTTTT.

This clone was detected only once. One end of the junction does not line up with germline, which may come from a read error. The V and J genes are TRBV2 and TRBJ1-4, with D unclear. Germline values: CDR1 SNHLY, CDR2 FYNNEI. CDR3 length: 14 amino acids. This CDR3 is CASSRDRTKEKLFF. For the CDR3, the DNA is TGTGCCAGCAGCCGCGACCGAACTAAGGAAAAACTGTTTTTT.

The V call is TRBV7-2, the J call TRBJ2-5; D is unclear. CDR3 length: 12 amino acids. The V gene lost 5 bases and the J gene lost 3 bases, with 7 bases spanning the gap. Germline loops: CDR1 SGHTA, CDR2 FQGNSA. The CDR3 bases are TGTGCCAGCAGCCCTTGGAAAGAGACCCAGTACTTC. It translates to CASSPWKETQYF.

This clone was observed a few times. CDR3 bases: TGCGCCAGCAGCCAAGGAACCCCCCCAAACACCATATATTTT. Translating gives CASSQGTPPNTIYF. The chain combines TRBV4-1 with TRBJ1-3; D gene uncertain. V gave up 1 base and J gave up 6 bases, with 10 bases separating them. Germline CDR1 is MGHRA and CDR2 is YSYEKL. This CDR3 comprises 14 residues.

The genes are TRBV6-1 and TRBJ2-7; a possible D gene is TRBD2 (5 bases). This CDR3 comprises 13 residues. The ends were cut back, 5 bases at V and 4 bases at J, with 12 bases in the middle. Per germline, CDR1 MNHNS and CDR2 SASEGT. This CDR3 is CASSPRPGYEQYF. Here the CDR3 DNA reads TGTGCCAGCAGTCCCCGGCCGGGATACGAGCAGTACTTC.

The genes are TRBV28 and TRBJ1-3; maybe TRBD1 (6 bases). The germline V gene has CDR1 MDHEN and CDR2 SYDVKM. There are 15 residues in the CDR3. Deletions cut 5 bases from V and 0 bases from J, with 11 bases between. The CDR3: CASSQQGSSGNTIYF. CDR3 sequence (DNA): TGTGCCAGCAGTCAACAGGGAAGCTCTGGAAACACCATATATTTT.

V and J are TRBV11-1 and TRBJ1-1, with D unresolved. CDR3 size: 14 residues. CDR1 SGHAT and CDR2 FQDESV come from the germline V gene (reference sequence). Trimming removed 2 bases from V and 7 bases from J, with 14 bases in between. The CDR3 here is CASSLTPRTVEAFF. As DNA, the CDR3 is TGTGCCAGCAGCTTAACACCCCGGACGGTTGAAGCTTTCTTT.

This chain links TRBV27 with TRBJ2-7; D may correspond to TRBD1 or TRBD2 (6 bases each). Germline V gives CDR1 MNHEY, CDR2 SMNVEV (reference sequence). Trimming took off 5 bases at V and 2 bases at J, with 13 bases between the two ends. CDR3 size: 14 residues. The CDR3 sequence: CASSPGAPTYEQYF. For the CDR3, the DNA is TGTGCCAGCAGTCCGGGGGCCCCGACCTACGAGCAGTACTTC.

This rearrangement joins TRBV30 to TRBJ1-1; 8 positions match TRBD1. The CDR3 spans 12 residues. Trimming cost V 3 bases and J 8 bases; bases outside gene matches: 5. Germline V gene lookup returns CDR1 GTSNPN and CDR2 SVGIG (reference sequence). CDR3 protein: CAWRDRTGEAFF. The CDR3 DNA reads TGTGCCTGGAGAGACCGGACAGGGGAAGCTTTCTTT.

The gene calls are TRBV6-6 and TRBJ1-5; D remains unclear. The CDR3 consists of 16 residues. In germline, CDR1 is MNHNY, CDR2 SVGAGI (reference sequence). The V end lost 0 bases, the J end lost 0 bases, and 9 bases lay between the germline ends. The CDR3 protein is CASSYSGSSSNQPQHF. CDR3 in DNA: TGTGCCAGCAGTTACTCGGGGAGTAGTAGCAATCAGCCCCAGCATTTT.

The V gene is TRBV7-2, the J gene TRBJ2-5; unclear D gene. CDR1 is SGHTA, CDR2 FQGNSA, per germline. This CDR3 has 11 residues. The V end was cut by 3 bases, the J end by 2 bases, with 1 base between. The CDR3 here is CASSLQETQYF. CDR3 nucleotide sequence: TGTGCCAGCAGCTTGCAAGAGACCCAGTACTTC.